The next 32 T cell receptor beta chains were all read from a single sample in a study of shared clonotypes between healthy human individuals (dated by TCRdb to 2018 to 2021). The receptor library was made with the immunoSEQ multiplex PCR assay. Imported from immuneACCESS, the table was reduced by TCRdb to in-frame sequences with V and J called. These copies leave out some clones; in studies compared against another copy, an unresolved V gene accounts for under half, and the cause of the remainder is not known. The sample table contains millions of clones; only one count was recorded for around nine tenths of them. Roughly 0.15% of the sample is taken by the ten largest. The specimen sequenced was naive CD4+ T cells sorted from blood. The cell subset or site label here, explained by the study, means: CD45RA+ positively selected. These receptors were collected from a man between 18 and 35 years old in good health.

This clone was counted a single time. The chain has TRBV5-4 and TRBJ2-1, with TRBD2 matching over 13 bases. V lost 3 bases, J lost 6 bases, and 6 bases stayed unmatched. Per germline, CDR1 SGHNT and CDR2 YYREEE (reference sequence). The CDR3 sequence is 16 residues long. CDR3 loop: CASSSLTSGGVNEQFF. DNA of the CDR3: TGTGCCAGCAGCTCACTAACTAGCGGGGGGGTCAATGAGCAGTTCTTC.

The CDR3 spells CASKGLSSYNEQFF. CDR3 DNA: TGTGCCAGCAAGGGACTGAGCTCCTACAATGAGCAGTTCTTC. This chain links TRBV6-5 with TRBJ2-1, with TRBD2 as a possible D gene (6 bases). CDR3 length: 14 amino acids. Trimming cost V 7 bases and J 0 bases, with 10 bases left between them. Germline V gene lookup returns CDR1 MNHEY and CDR2 SVGAGI.

V is TRBV19 and J is TRBJ2-1; TRBD2 agrees at 12 bases. J lost 6 bases, V lost 0 bases, and 3 bases had no gene match. From germline, CDR1 is LNHDA and CDR2 SQIVND (reference sequence). The CDR3 is 16 residues long. CDR3 in DNA: TGTGCCAGTAGTATAGATCGACTAGCGGGAGCCAATGAGCAGTTCTTC. As protein: CASSIDRLAGANEQFF. Variable domain in full (rest from reference TRBV19 and TRBJ2-1): DGGITQSPKYLFRKEGQNVTLSCEQNLNHDAMYWYRQDPGQGLRLIYYSQIVNDFQKGDIAEGYSVSREKKESFPLTVTSAQKNPTAFYLCASSIDRLAGANEQFFGPGTRLTVL.

This chain links TRBV9 with TRBJ1-2, with TRBD1 identical over 8 bases. The germline V gene has CDR1 SGDLS and CDR2 YYNGEE. The CDR3 is 19 amino acids. The V gene end was trimmed by 3 bases and the J gene end by 2 bases; junction bases not matched to a gene: 18. The CDR3 spells CASSAGGAGTGDSNYGYTF. The CDR3 DNA sequence: TGTGCCAGCAGCGCTGGGGGGGCTGGGACAGGAGATTCAAACTATGGCTACACCTTC.

The chain has TRBV7-2 and TRBJ2-7, with TRBD2 matching 8 bases. The J segment lost 2 bases and the V segment lost 5 bases, leaving 5 bases of the junction unmatched. Per the germline V gene, CDR1 is SGHTA and CDR2 is FQGNSA. The CDR3 has 14 residues. CDR3 DNA sequence: TGTGCCAGCAGCGTTCGGGGGGGTCCCTACGAGCAGTACTTC. Encoded protein: CASSVRGGPYEQYF.

This clone was counted a single time. The gene calls are TRBV5-1 and TRBJ2-3; D uncertain. V lost 0 bases, J lost 5 bases, and 13 bases lay in between. Germline values: CDR1 SGHRS, CDR2 YFSETQ. This CDR3 spans 15 amino acids. The CDR3: CASSLDVRAGDTQYF. In nucleotides, the CDR3 is TGCGCCAGCAGCTTGGATGTCCGGGCCGGAGATACGCAGTATTTT.

The V gene is TRBV27, the J gene TRBJ1-3; 7 bases match TRBD1. In germline, CDR1 is MNHEY, CDR2 SMNVEV (reference sequence). V dropped 8 bases and J dropped 0; count of bases not matched to a gene: 4. The CDR3 extends over 14 amino acids. The CDR3 is CASSWDSSGNTIYF. The CDR3 bases are TGTGCCAGCTCGTGGGACAGCTCTGGAAACACCATATATTTT.

Here the CDR3 reads CASRRPLGARGKLFF. For the CDR3, the DNA is TGTGCCAGCAGGAGACCCTTGGGGGCGCGGGGAAAACTGTTTTTT. The chain employs TRBV28 and TRBJ1-4, with TRBD1 as a possible D gene (6 bases). The CDR3 is made up of 15 amino acids. Trimming shortened V by 6 bases and J by 10 bases, and 21 bases separated the two germline ends. Germline CDR1 reads MDHEN; CDR2 reads SYDVKM.

The chain combines TRBV6-5 with TRBJ2-7; TRBD1 matches at 7 bases. Trimming took 5 bases from V and 2 from J; bases not matched to a gene: 6. The CDR3 has 14 residues. CDR1 and CDR2 from the germline V gene are MNHEY and SVGAGI. CDR3: CASSEWDRPYEQYF. The CDR3 DNA follows: TGTGCCAGCAGTGAATGGGACAGACCCTACGAGCAGTACTTC.

This rearrangement joins TRBV2 to TRBJ2-5; tentatively, D is TRBD2 (6 bases). V was cut by 5 bases and J by 3 bases, with 10 bases left in between. The CDR3 totals 13 residues. CDR1 SNHLY and CDR2 FYNNEI come from the germline V gene. CDR3: CASSRLAKETQYF. The DNA of the CDR3 is TGTGCCAGCAGTAGGCTAGCGAAAGAGACCCAGTACTTC.

The CDR3 DNA is TGTGCCAGCAGCCACCTCCCAGACTCTTCCTACGAGCAGTACTTC. Amino acids: CASSHLPDSSYEQYF. The chain links TRBV4-2 to TRBJ2-7, with no clear D. Trimming stripped 3 bases from V and 1 base from J, with 13 bases between. CDR1 is LGHNA, CDR2 YNFKEQ, per germline. The CDR3 totals 15 residues.

V and J are TRBV2 and TRBJ2-5, with TRBD1 matching over 10 bases. After removal of 0 bases from V and 6 bases from J, the junction contained 13 bases not matched to a gene. Germline V gene sequence: CDR1 SNHLY, CDR2 FYNNEI. CDR3 length equals 18 residues. Here the CDR3 reads CASSEAALTGGWMKTQYF. The CDR3 DNA is TGTGCCAGCAGTGAAGCGGCCCTGACAGGGGGCTGGATGAAGACCCAGTACTTC.

The chain is built from TRBV2 and TRBJ1-4; D gene uncertain. The CDR3 has 15 amino acids. V lost 1 base and J lost 1, with 7 bases in between. Germline CDR1 reads SNHLY; CDR2 reads FYNNEI. The CDR3, as DNA: TGTGCCAGCAGTGAAGGGGGTCTAACTAATGAAAAACTGTTTTTT. This sequence encodes CASSEGGLTNEKLFF. The variable domain in full, with the rest retrieved from reference TRBV2 and TRBJ1-4, is EPEVTQTPSHQVTQMGQEVILRCVPISNHLYFYWYRQILGQKVEFLVSFYNNEISEKSEIFDDQFSVERPDGSNFTLKIRSTKLEDSAMYFCASSEGGLTNEKLFFGSGTQLSVL.

The V and J genes are TRBV5-6 and TRBJ2-5; 8 bases line up with TRBD1. From germline, CDR1 is SGHDT and CDR2 YYEEEE. The J segment lost 5 bases and the V segment lost 4 bases, leaving 7 bases of the junction unmatched. This CDR3 has 14 amino acids. This CDR3 is CASSEYRGFETQYF. CDR3 DNA sequence: TGTGCCAGCAGCGAGTACAGGGGGTTTGAGACCCAGTACTTC.

Details on this clone: At one boundary the junction diverges from the germline segment, which might be a read error. The chain couples TRBV30 to TRBJ2-5; D unclear. CDR1 and CDR2 from the germline V gene are GTSNPN and SVGIG (reference sequence). The CDR3 totals 11 residues. Written as DNA, the CDR3 is TGTGCCTGTAGTGTTCCAGAGACCCAGTACTTC. Protein sequence: CACSVPETQYF. Together with reference TRBV30 and TRBJ2-5, the CDR3 gives the full variable domain: SQTIHQWPATLVQPVGSPLSLECTVEGTSNPNLYWYRQAAGRGLQLLFYSVGIGQISSEVPQNLSASRPQDRQFILSSKKLLLSDSGFYLCACSVPETQYFGPGTRLLVL.

The rearrangement joins TRBV15 to TRBJ1-5, with D hard to call. Per the germline V gene, CDR1 is LNHNV and CDR2 is YYDKDF (reference sequence). The CDR3 length is 14 residues. Trimming removed 0 bases from V and 4 bases from J, with 7 bases in between. This chain's CDR3 is CATSRERGNQPQHF. The DNA for the CDR3 is TGTGCCACCAGCAGAGAGAGAGGGAATCAGCCCCAGCATTTT.

This chain uses TRBV6-5 with TRBJ2-5; no reliable D call. The CDR3 loop spans 15 amino acids. Germline lookup yields CDR1 MNHEY and CDR2 SVGAGI. Trimming removed 5 bases from V and 2 bases from J, with 15 bases in between. This CDR3 is CASSRATVLQETQYF. The CDR3 region has the DNA TGTGCCAGCAGTCGAGCTACAGTTTTACAAGAGACCCAGTACTTC.

The CDR3 DNA reads as TGTGCCAGCTCACGAAAAGGGGTTTCAACTGAAGCTTTCTTT. Translating gives CASSRKGVSTEAFF. The chain is built from TRBV18 and TRBJ1-1; D is perhaps TRBD1 (5 bases). This CDR3 region has 14 residues. CDR1 is KGHSH and CDR2 is LQKENI in the germline V gene. The V end was cut by 4 bases, the J end by 5 bases, with 14 bases between.

This chain links TRBV7-2 with TRBJ2-5; TRBD2 agrees at 9 bases. The trim removed 1 base at V and 3 bases at J, leaving 3 bases unmatched. Looked up from germline, CDR1 is SGHTA and CDR2 is FQGNSA. CDR3 size: 15 residues. Here the CDR3 DNA reads TGTGCCAGCAGCTTAGTGGGCGGGAGGGAAGAGACCCAGTACTTC. Protein sequence: CASSLVGGREETQYF.

Notes on this clone: Other nucleotide sequences in the sample specify the same CDR3. The V gene is TRBV6-5, the J gene TRBJ1-1; 7 nucleotides line up with TRBD1. CDR1 and CDR2 (germline): MNHEY, SVGAGI. V shed 2 bases and J 4 bases; nucleotides not matched to a gene: 1. The length of the CDR3 is 13 residues. CDR3 region: CASSYAGGTEAFF. DNA for the CDR3: TGTGCCAGCAGTTACGCAGGGGGCACTGAAGCTTTCTTT.

J is TRBJ2-2 and V is TRBV5-4; 15 nucleotides align to TRBD2. In germline, CDR1 is SGHNT, CDR2 YYREEE (reference sequence). The CDR3 has 17 residues. The junction had 8 bases not matched to a gene; V was cut back by 5 bases and J by 6 bases. CDR3 DNA sequence: TGTGCCAGCAGTTCCCGGACTAGCGGGAGGGCCTCCGGGGAGCTGTTTTTT. It codes for CASSSRTSGRASGELFF.

The rearrangement joins TRBV4-1 to TRBJ2-3; D not resolved. V was pared by 4 bases and J by 9 bases, with 11 bases between. Per germline, CDR1 MGHRA and CDR2 YSYEKL. The CDR3 covers 12 residues. The CDR3 loop is CASSLRSDTQYF. CDR3 DNA sequence: TGCGCCAGCAGCCTCCGCTCGGACACGCAGTATTTT.

Remarks on this clone: This sample also contains other DNA sequences that code for the same CDR3. The V call is TRBV5-6, the J call TRBJ1-1, with unresolved D. This CDR3 has 13 residues. The V and J ends lost 0 bases and 2 bases respectively, with 5 bases between them. Germline V CDR1 and CDR2: SGHDT, YYEEEE. CDR3 region: CASSLGRNTEAFF. The DNA of the CDR3 is TGTGCCAGCAGCTTGGGGCGAAACACTGAAGCTTTCTTT.

The J gene is TRBJ1-1, the V gene TRBV2; D remains ambiguous. CDR3 size: 11 residues. V shed 8 bases and J shed 0 bases, with 4 bases lying between them. CDR1 and CDR2 (germline): SNHLY, FYNNEI. CDR3 nucleotide sequence: TGTGCCAGCGTCCTGAACACTGAAGCTTTCTTT. Its protein product is CASVLNTEAFF.

The chain combines TRBV9 with TRBJ2-7, with D tentatively TRBD2 (5 bases). CDR3 length: 15 amino acids. CDR1 and CDR2 from the germline V gene are SGDLS and YYNGEE. V was shortened by 0 bases and J by 0 bases, with 10 bases between the two germline ends. CDR3 nucleotide sequence: TGTGCCAGCAGCGTAGGGAGGCCGAGCTCCTACGAGCAGTACTTC. It codes for CASSVGRPSSYEQYF.

The chain recombines TRBV30 with TRBJ2-5; D ambiguous. The CDR3 spans 13 residues. Trimming took off 1 base at V and 4 bases at J, with 10 bases between the two ends. CDR1 is GTSNPN and CDR2 is SVGIG in the germline V gene (reference sequence). CDR3 in amino acids: CAWSESIRETQYF. In DNA, the CDR3 is TGTGCCTGGAGTGAGAGTATCCGAGAGACCCAGTACTTC.

V is TRBV5-4 and J is TRBJ1-6, with a tentative D call TRBD1 (6 bases). V lost 4 bases to trimming and J lost 7 bases, with 12 bases between them. The CDR3 totals 14 residues. Germline CDR1 is SGHNT and CDR2 is YYREEE (reference sequence). Written as DNA, the CDR3 is TGTGCCAGCAGCGTAGGGGACATCAATTCACCCCTCCACTTT. It is translated as CASSVGDINSPLHF. Variable domain in full (rest from reference TRBV5-4 and TRBJ1-6): ETGVTQSPTHLIKTRGQQVTLRCSSQSGHNTVSWYQQALGQGPQFIFQYYREEENGRGNFPPRFSGLQFPNYSSELNVNALELDDSALYLCASSVGDINSPLHFGNGTRLTVT.

Here the CDR3 DNA reads TGCGCCAGCAGCTTTGGAAGTAGCGGGGGGGCGTACGAGCAGTACTTC. Protein sequence: CASSFGSSGGAYEQYF. This chain joins TRBV5-1 and TRBJ2-7, with 11 bases identical to TRBD2. CDR1 is SGHRS and CDR2 is YFSETQ in the germline V gene. This CDR3 contains 16 residues. V gave up 2 bases and J gave up 4 bases; unmatched junction bases: 8.

The rearrangement uses TRBV30 and TRBJ2-6; no clear D gene. CDR1 is GTSNPN and CDR2 is SVGIG in the germline V gene (reference sequence). This CDR3 is built from 12 residues. Deletions cut 4 bases from V and 10 bases from J, with 11 bases between. For the CDR3, the DNA is TGTGCCTGGACCTATTCAGGTAACGTCCTGACTTTC. It is translated as CAWTYSGNVLTF.

The V call is TRBV6-1, the J call TRBJ2-7; D possibly corresponds to TRBD2 (6 bases). The V end was cut by 8 bases, the J end by 7 bases, with 21 bases between. The CDR3 covers 14 residues. The germline V gene has CDR1 MNHNS and CDR2 SASEGT. CDR3 amino acids: CASHSLALPPEQYF. The CDR3, as DNA: TGTGCCAGCCATTCTCTAGCGCTCCCTCCGGAGCAGTACTTC.

This clone was picked up one time. At the DNA level, this CDR3 is encoded by other sequences in the same sample as well. The V call is TRBV29-1, the J call TRBJ2-2; the match to TRBD1 covers 7 bases. The CDR3 length is 14 residues. Germline V gives CDR1 SQVTM, CDR2 ANQGSEA. The trim removed 6 bases at V and 0 bases at J, leaving 4 bases unmatched. In DNA form, the CDR3 reads TGCAGCGTCGAACAGGGGTCGAACACCGGGGAGCTGTTTTTT. It specifies CSVEQGSNTGELFF.

In nucleotides, the CDR3 is TGTGCCAGCTCACCAACCACAGAGAGCTATGGCTACACCTTC. It translates to CASSPTTESYGYTF. The chain employs TRBV18 and TRBJ1-2, with no clear D. The germline V gene encodes CDR1 KGHSH and CDR2 LQKENI. CDR3 length equals 14 residues. V lost 2 bases to trimming and J lost 4 bases, with 11 bases between them.